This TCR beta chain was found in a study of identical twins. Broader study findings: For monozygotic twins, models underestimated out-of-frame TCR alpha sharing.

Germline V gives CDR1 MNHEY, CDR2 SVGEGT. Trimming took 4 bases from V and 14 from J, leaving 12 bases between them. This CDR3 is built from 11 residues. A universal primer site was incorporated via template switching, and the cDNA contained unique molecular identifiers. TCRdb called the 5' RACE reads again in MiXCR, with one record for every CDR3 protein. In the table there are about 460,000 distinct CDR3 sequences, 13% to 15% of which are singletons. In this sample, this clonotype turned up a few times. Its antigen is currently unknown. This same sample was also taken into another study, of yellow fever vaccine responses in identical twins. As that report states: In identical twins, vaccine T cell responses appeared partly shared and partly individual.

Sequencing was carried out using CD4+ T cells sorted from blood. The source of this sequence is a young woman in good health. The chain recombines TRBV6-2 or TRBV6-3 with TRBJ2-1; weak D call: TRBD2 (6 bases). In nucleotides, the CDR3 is TGTGCCAGCAGTTCGGGGGTTATGGAGTTCTTC. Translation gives CASSSGVMEFF.